This T cell receptor (beta chain) was recovered during a study of shared clonotypes between healthy human individuals. Assay used: immunoSEQ multiplex PCR; TCRdb lists only in-frame clones, some missing. The sample lists 2.3 million or so clones, over 85% seen once, with 0.35% to 0.45% in the top ten. About this clone: This specimen includes other DNA sequences encoding the same CDR3.

Germline V gives CDR1 KGHSH, CDR2 LQKENI. Trimming cost V 2 bases and J 4 bases, with 6 bases left between them. The CDR3 has 12 residues. This chain uses TRBV18 with TRBJ2-7; no firm D call. Material for sequencing was naive CD4+ T cells from PBMCs. Noted subset: CD45RA+ positively selected. The clonotype originates from a man in his late teens or twenties in good health. Some clones in this sample may be carry-over from other donors' samples. For the CDR3, the DNA is TGTGCCAGCTCACCATCCTTATACGAGCAGTACTTC. Translated, it gives CASSPSLYEQYF. The full variable domain, completed using reference TRBV18 and TRBJ2-7, is NAGVMQNPRHLVRRRGQEARLRCSPMKGHSHVYWYRQLPEEGLKFMVYLQKENIIDESGMPKERFSAEFPKEGPSILRIQQVVRGDSAAYFCASSPSLYEQYFGPGTRLTVT.